This entry features one TCR beta chain sequence. RNA, at 0.5 to 1 ug, was reverse transcribed with random hexamers. MiXCR was run by TCRdb on the immunoSEQ multiplex PCR reads, yielding one entry per CDR3 protein. The table lists about 200,000 distinct CDR3 sequences, 85% to 95% of them singletons, with 0.1% in the top ten. The record originates from a study of CD8 T cells in Susac syndrome. The TCR sequence derives from a human donor in good health. The sample was CD4+ T cells from PBMCs.

The CDR3 DNA is TGCAGTGCTAGTTGGGTCGGCGGCAGGGGGAACACTGAAGCTTTCTTT. The encoded protein is CSASWVGGRGNTEAFF. The chain carries TRBV20-1 and TRBJ1-1; D might be TRBD1 (6 bases). The V gene lost 3 bases and the J gene lost 1 base, with 18 bases spanning the gap. CDR1 is DFQATT, CDR2 SNEGSKA, per germline (reference sequence). The CDR3 length is 16 residues.